The 18 T cell receptor beta chains in this list originate from one sample, sequenced in a study of blood T cell repertoires in COVID-19. Assay used: immunoSEQ multiplex PCR; TCRdb lists only in-frame clones, some missing. The sample includes 90,000 to 100,000 clones, around 85% of them seen just once. The source material was peripheral blood. These receptors came from a woman aged 60-75 years with COVID-19, enrolled during active disease.

A single count supports this clone. The rearrangement links TRBV5-5 to TRBJ2-5; TRBD1 matches 8 bases. This CDR3 has 13 amino acids. CDR1 is SGHKS, CDR2 YYEKEE, per germline (reference sequence). V lost 1 base, J lost 4 bases, and 0 bases stayed unmatched. The CDR3: CASSLTGGETQYF. The CDR3 bases are TGTGCCAGCAGCTTGACAGGGGGAGAGACCCAGTACTTC.

This chain uses TRBV27 with TRBJ1-2, with 12 nucleotides matching TRBD1. There are 15 residues in the CDR3. CDR1 and CDR2 from the germline V gene are MNHEY and SMNVEV (reference sequence). V lost 6 bases, J lost 8 bases, and 10 bases stayed unmatched. CDR3: CASSGPGTGGVGYTF. In DNA, the CDR3 is TGTGCCAGCAGCGGACCAGGGACAGGGGGCGTAGGCTACACCTTC.

This clone was recorded a few times. The V call is TRBV30, the J call TRBJ1-1, with D uncertain. The germline gives CDR1 GTSNPN, CDR2 SVGIG (reference sequence). V lost 2 bases, J lost 1 base, and 8 bases lay in between. This CDR3 has 13 residues. CDR3 coding DNA: TGTGCCTGGAGTTTCGGGTCGAACACTGAAGCTTTCTTT. The encoded protein is CAWSFGSNTEAFF.

V is TRBV24-1 and J is TRBJ2-4, with TRBD1 as a possible D gene (5 bases). Germline V gene data show CDR1 as KGHDR and CDR2 as SFDVKD. This CDR3 has 15 amino acids. Trimming removed 3 bases at V and 8 bases at J, with 16 bases between. The CDR3 reads CATSDPNQGSDIQYF. In DNA form, the CDR3 reads TGTGCCACCAGTGATCCAAACCAGGGCTCGGACATTCAGTACTTC.

This clone was detected only a few times. The chain uses TRBV5-1 and TRBJ2-2; TRBD2 agrees at 7 bases. V dropped 6 bases and J dropped 1; count of bases not matched to a gene: 3. Germline V gives CDR1 SGHRS, CDR2 YFSETQ. The CDR3 loop spans 14 amino acids. The CDR3 DNA is TGCGCCAGCAAGTTAGCGGGGAACACCGGGGAGCTGTTTTTT. Translating gives CASKLAGNTGELFF.

This chain uses TRBV5-6 with TRBJ2-2; 7 bases are a match to TRBD1. Germline loops: CDR1 SGHDT, CDR2 YYEEEE. The length of the CDR3 is 17 residues. Germline trimming cut 4 bases from V and 0 bases from J; bases unmatched to any gene: 9. The CDR3 nucleotides are TGTGCCAGCAGCCTAATCACAGGGGCCCCGAACACCGGGGAGCTGTTTTTT. This sequence encodes CASSLITGAPNTGELFF.

V and J are TRBV6-6 and TRBJ1-6; tentatively, D is TRBD1 (5 bases). V gave up 7 bases and J gave up 0 bases, with 10 bases separating them. The CDR3 loop spans 15 amino acids. In germline, CDR1 is MNHNY, CDR2 SVGAGI (reference sequence). The CDR3 DNA sequence: TGTGCCAGCACCCGAGACAGCTCCTATAATTCACCCCTCCACTTT. Its protein is CASTRDSSYNSPLHF.

The chain recombines TRBV14 with TRBJ1-2, with 8 bases lining up with TRBD1. The germline V gene has CDR1 SGHDN and CDR2 FVKESK. This CDR3 has 14 residues. The ends lost 1 base at V and 7 bases at J; junction bases unmatched: 5. The CDR3 here is CASSQATGGFGYTF. The CDR3 nucleotides read TGTGCCAGCAGCCAAGCAACAGGGGGTTTTGGCTACACCTTC. The full variable domain, its missing parts supplied by reference TRBV14 and TRBJ1-2, is EAGVTQFPSHSVIEKGQTVTLRCDPISGHDNLYWYRRVMGKEIKFLLHFVKESKQDESGMPNNRFLAERTGGTYSTLKVQPAELEDSGVYFCASSQATGGFGYTFGSGTRLTVV.

The chain uses TRBV6-1 and TRBJ2-1, with D unresolved. The germline CDR1 and CDR2 sequences are MNHNS and SASEGT. This CDR3 region has 11 residues. V lost 1 base to trimming and J lost 15 bases, with 10 bases between them. CDR3 nucleotide sequence: TGTGCCAGCAGTGAAGGCTCTGGCCGGTTCTTC. This codes for CASSEGSGRFF.

The chain uses TRBV5-4 and TRBJ2-3; D is possibly TRBD1 (5 bases). Germline CDR1 reads SGHNT; CDR2 reads YYREEE (reference sequence). The CDR3 totals 13 residues. V was pared by 2 bases and J by 5 bases, with 9 bases between. The CDR3 is CASSLGVEDTQYF. DNA for the CDR3: TGTGCCAGCAGCTTAGGGGTCGAAGATACGCAGTATTTT.

The chain uses TRBV24-1 and TRBJ2-3, with TRBD2 matching over 9 bases. This CDR3 is built from 15 residues. The V segment lost 1 base and the J segment 5 bases; nucleotides outside the gene matches: 3. The germline CDR1 and CDR2 sequences are KGHDR and SFDVKD. In DNA, the CDR3 is TGTGCCACCAGTGATTTCGGTAGCGGGGGAGATACGCAGTATTTT. This sequence encodes CATSDFGSGGDTQYF.

J is TRBJ2-7 and V is TRBV2, with 12 bases fitting TRBD1. V lost 7 bases and J lost 7; bases outside the gene matches: 5. Germline-derived CDR1 and CDR2 are SNHLY and FYNNEI. This CDR3 has 13 amino acids. The CDR3 protein is CASTRDRGQEQYF. The CDR3 bases are TGTGCCAGCACCCGGGACAGGGGGCAGGAGCAGTACTTC. The entire variable domain, with the rest obtained from reference TRBV2 and TRBJ2-7, is as follows: EPEVTQTPSHQVTQMGQEVILRCVPISNHLYFYWYRQILGQKVEFLVSFYNNEISEKSEIFDDQFSVERPDGSNFTLKIRSTKLEDSAMYFCASTRDRGQEQYFGPGTRLTVT.

The chain carries TRBV4-1 and TRBJ2-3; TRBD2 might be the D (6 bases). The CDR3 extends over 17 amino acids. Trimming shortened V by 1 base and J by 1 base, and 15 bases separated the two germline ends. CDR1 is MGHRA, CDR2 YSYEKL, per germline. The CDR3 is CASSQGGTLDGTDTQYF. The CDR3 coding sequence is TGCGCCAGCAGCCAAGGGGGGACTCTCGACGGCACAGATACGCAGTATTTT.

The genes are TRBV14 and TRBJ1-1, with TRBD1 identical over 11 bases. Germline-derived CDR1 and CDR2 are SGHDN and FVKESK. The ends lost 4 bases at V and 5 bases at J; junction bases unmatched: 3. This CDR3 is built from 14 residues. The CDR3 DNA reads as TGTGCCAGCAGCCGGACAGGGGGCCCGACTGAAGCTTTCTTT. Protein: CASSRTGGPTEAFF.

This clone was recorded once. This chain links TRBV5-1 with TRBJ1-6, with D unclear. V lost 0 bases to trimming and J lost 7 bases, with 8 bases between them. The CDR3 covers 14 residues. Per the germline V gene, CDR1 is SGHRS and CDR2 is YFSETQ. CDR3 sequence: CASSLAGFNSPLHF. The DNA of the CDR3 is TGCGCCAGCAGCTTGGCAGGATTCAATTCACCCCTCCACTTT.

The V call is TRBV5-1, the J call TRBJ1-2; D might be TRBD1 (5 bases). Trimming shortened V by 6 bases and J by 4 bases, and 19 bases separated the two germline ends. The CDR3 loop spans 15 amino acids. Germline V CDR1 and CDR2: SGHRS, YFSETQ. The DNA for the CDR3 is TGCGCCAGCACCGAAAGTGGGGCCGGCCGCTATGGCTACACCTTC. Translation: CASTESGAGRYGYTF. Full variable domain (outside the CDR3, taken from reference TRBV5-1 and TRBJ1-2): KAGVTQTPRYLIKTRGQQVTLSCSPISGHRSVSWYQQTPGQGLQFLFEYFSETQRNKGNFPGRFSGRQFSNSRSEMNVSTLELGDSALYLCASTESGAGRYGYTFGSGTRLTVV.

Worth noting for this clone: Germline is not matched at one junction end, which may reflect a read error. In the same sample, other DNA sequences code for this CDR3. The V and J genes are TRBV6-5 and TRBJ1-1, with D unresolved. The CDR3 totals 14 residues. Per the germline V gene, CDR1 is MNHEY and CDR2 is SVGAGI. The CDR3 is CASSNLGVVAEAFF. CDR3 in DNA: TGTGCCAGCAGTAACCTCGGTGTGGTCGCTGAGGCTTTCTTT.

A few counts support this clone. V and J are TRBV19 and TRBJ1-3, with D tentatively TRBD1 (5 bases). V dropped 11 bases and J dropped 5 bases, with 13 bases sitting between them. Germline values: CDR1 LNHDA, CDR2 SQIVND (reference sequence). This CDR3 has 12 residues. CDR3 region: CAGGTIRNTIYF. CDR3 nucleotide sequence: TGTGCCGGCGGGACTATACGAAACACCATATATTTT.